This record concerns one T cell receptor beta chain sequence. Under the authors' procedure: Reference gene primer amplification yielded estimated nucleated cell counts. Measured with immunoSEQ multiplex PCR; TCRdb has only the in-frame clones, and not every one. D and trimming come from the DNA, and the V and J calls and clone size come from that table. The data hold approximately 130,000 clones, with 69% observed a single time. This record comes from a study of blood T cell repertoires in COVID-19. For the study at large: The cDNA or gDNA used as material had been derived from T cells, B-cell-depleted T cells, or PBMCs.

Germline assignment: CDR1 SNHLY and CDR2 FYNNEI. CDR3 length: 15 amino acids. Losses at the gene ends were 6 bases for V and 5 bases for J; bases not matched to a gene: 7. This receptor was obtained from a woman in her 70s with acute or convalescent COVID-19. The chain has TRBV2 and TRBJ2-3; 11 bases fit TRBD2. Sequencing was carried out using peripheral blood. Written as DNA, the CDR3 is TGTGCCAGCAGGCTTAGCGGGGGGGCCGGAGATACGCAGTATTTT. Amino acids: CASRLSGGAGDTQYF.